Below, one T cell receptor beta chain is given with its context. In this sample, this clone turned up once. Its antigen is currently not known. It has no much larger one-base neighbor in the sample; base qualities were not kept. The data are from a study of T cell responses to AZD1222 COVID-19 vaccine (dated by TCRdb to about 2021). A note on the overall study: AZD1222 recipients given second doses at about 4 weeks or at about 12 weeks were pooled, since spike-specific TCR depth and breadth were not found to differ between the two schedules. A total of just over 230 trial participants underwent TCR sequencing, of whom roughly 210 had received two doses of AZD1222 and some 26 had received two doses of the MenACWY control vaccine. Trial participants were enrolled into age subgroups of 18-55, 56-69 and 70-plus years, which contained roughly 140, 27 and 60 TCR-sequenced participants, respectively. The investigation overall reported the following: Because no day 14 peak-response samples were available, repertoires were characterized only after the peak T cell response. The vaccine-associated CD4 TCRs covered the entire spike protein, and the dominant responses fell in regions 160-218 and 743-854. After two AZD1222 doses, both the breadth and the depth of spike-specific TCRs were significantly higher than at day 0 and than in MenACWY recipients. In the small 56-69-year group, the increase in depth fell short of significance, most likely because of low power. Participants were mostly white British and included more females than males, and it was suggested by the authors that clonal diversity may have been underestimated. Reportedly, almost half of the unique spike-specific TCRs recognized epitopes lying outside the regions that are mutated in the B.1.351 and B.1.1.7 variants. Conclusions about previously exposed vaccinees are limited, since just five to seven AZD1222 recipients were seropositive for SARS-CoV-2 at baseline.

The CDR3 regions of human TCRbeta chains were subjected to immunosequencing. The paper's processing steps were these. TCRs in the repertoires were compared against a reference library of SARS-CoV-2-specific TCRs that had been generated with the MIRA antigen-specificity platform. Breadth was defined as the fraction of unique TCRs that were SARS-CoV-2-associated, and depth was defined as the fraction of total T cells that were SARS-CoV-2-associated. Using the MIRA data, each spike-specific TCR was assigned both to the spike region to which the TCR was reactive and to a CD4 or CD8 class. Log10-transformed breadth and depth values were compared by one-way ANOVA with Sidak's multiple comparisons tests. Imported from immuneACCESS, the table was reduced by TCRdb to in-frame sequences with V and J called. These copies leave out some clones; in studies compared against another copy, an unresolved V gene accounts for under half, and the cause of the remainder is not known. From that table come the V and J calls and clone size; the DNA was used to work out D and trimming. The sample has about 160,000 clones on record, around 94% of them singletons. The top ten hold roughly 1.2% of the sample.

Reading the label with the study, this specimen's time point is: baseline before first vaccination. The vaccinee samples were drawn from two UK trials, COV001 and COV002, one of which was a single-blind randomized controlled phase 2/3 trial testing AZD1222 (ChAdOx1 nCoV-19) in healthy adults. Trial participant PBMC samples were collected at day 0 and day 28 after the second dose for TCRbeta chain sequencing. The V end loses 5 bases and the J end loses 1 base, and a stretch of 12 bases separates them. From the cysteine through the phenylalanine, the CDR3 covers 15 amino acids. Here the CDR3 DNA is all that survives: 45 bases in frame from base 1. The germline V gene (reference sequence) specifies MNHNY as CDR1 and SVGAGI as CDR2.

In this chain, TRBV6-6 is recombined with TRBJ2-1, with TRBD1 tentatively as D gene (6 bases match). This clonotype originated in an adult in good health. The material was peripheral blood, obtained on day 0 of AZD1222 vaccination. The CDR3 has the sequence CASSHGTPSYNEQFF. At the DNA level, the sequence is TGTGCCAGCAGTCACGGGACACCGTCCTACAATGAGCAGTTCTTC.